The 11 T cell receptor beta chains below were found in one sample sequenced in a study of human T cells and chemical hapten exposure. As to time point: patch test 2, 6 weeks after DPC sensitization. Treatment indicated: therapeutic diphenylcyclopropenone sensitization with weekly scalp DPC. TCRdb passed the RACE reads through MiXCR, listing each CDR3 protein once. There are approximately 100,000 distinct CDR3 sequences in the sample; less than 10% occur only once, and 2.5% to 3.5% lies in the top ten. The specimen comprised whole blood, sampled in connection with sensitization to the hapten diphenylcyclopropenone (DPC). The receptors originated from a woman between 35 and 50 years old with alopecia areata. Some clones in this sample may be carry-over from other donors' samples.

A few counts support this clonotype. The chain carries TRBV6-6 and TRBJ1-3; D perhaps matches TRBD1 (6 bases). V lost 4 bases to trimming and J lost 0 bases, with 13 bases between them. CDR3 length: 16 amino acids. Germline V gene lookup returns CDR1 MNHNY and CDR2 SVGAGI (reference sequence). The CDR3 sequence is CASSSGGTFSGNTIYF. CDR3 DNA: TGTGCCAGCAGTTCCGGGGGGACATTCTCTGGAAACACCATATATTTT.

This clonotype was seen more than once but under ten times. This chain links TRBV6-5 with TRBJ2-1; 12 bases agree with TRBD1. V shed 4 bases and J 9 bases; nucleotides not matched to a gene: 10. CDR1 is MNHEY and CDR2 is SVGAGI in the germline V gene. CDR3 size: 16 residues. The CDR3 loop reads CASSSTPGTGGLEQFF. In DNA form, the CDR3 reads TGTGCCAGCAGTTCTACCCCCGGGACAGGGGGCCTTGAGCAGTTCTTC.

By its share, this clonotype is medium-sized (0.01 to 0.1%). The chain uses TRBV7-9 and TRBJ2-5, with 7 bases aligning to TRBD1. CDR1 SEHNR and CDR2 FQNEAQ come from the germline V gene (reference sequence). This CDR3 contains 16 residues. The V and J ends lost 5 bases and 1 base, in that order; junction bases with no gene match: 10. CDR3 loop: CASSLGTVTGQETQYF. The CDR3 DNA reads TGTGCCAGCAGCCTTGGGACAGTTACCGGCCAAGAGACCCAGTACTTC.

For this clonotype: No conserved phenylalanine or tryptophan is present at the end of the CDR3, so a read error is the likely explanation. J is TRBJ2-3 and V is TRBV11-2; 10 nucleotides line up with TRBD2. Per the germline V gene, CDR1 is SGHAT and CDR2 is FQNNGV. Trimming removed 3 bases from V and 1 base from J; junction bases left unmatched: 7. The CDR3 has 17 residues. The CDR3, as DNA: TGTGCCAGCAGCTTGAACAGCGGGGGGGCCGGCACAGATACGCAGTATTTA. Its protein product is CASSLNSGGAGTDTQYL.

There are a few counts of this clonotype. The V call is TRBV6-2 or TRBV6-3, the J call TRBJ2-1; 11 bases line up with TRBD1. The junction had 6 bases not matched to a gene; V was cut back by 0 bases and J by 8 bases. The CDR3 is 16 amino acids. CDR1 is MNHEY and CDR2 is SVGEGT in the germline V gene. The DNA for the CDR3 is TGTGCCAGCAGTTACTCGGGACAGGGGGTCGGCGATGAGCAGTTCTTC. The encoded protein is CASSYSGQGVGDEQFF.

With regard to this clonotype: A much larger clone sits a single nucleotide away, making a read error possible. The V and J genes are TRBV5-4 and TRBJ2-5; the D is unclear. From germline, CDR1 is SGHNT and CDR2 YYREEE (reference sequence). There are 15 residues in the CDR3. The CDR3 bases are TGTGCCACCAGCTTGGCAGGCTGGGGTTCCGAGACCCAGTACTTC. It yields the protein CATSLAGWGSETQYF.

The chain has TRBV3-1 and TRBJ1-1, with 7 bases matching TRBD1. Per the germline V gene, CDR1 is LGHDT and CDR2 is YNNKEL (reference sequence). The CDR3 is 12 amino acids. The ends lost 5 bases at V and 10 bases at J; junction bases unmatched: 7. CDR3 sequence reads: CASSEGQASAFF. The CDR3 nucleotides are TGTGCCAGCAGCGAAGGACAGGCGTCAGCTTTCTTT.

This clonotype was detected ten times or more. The gene calls are TRBV12-3 or TRBV12-4 and TRBJ1-6; maybe TRBD1 (5 bases). The CDR3 length is 16 residues. V lost 3 bases and J 6 bases, leaving 15 bases between the germline ends. The CDR3 nucleotides are TGTGCCAGCAGTTTGGGAACCAGGGATAGTAATTCACCCCTCCACTTT. Its protein is CASSLGTRDSNSPLHF.

This clonotype appeared a few times. The chain couples TRBV5-1 to TRBJ2-1; 8 bases agree with TRBD2. The germline V gene encodes CDR1 SGHRS and CDR2 YFSETQ. The J segment lost 0 bases and the V segment lost 2 bases, leaving 4 bases of the junction unmatched. This CDR3 region has 16 residues. The CDR3 nucleotides are TGCGCCAGCAGCTTAGGCGGGGGGAGCTCCTACAATGAGCAGTTCTTC. This codes for CASSLGGGSSYNEQFF.

This clonotype has a handful of counts. This chain links TRBV20-1 with TRBJ2-5; the match to TRBD2 covers 13 bases. This CDR3 contains 15 residues. The junction had 5 bases not matched to a gene; V was cut back by 5 bases and J by 2 bases. Per germline, CDR1 DFQATT and CDR2 SNEGSKA (reference sequence). The CDR3 here is CSASGTSGEQETQYF. The DNA of the CDR3 is TGCAGTGCTTCCGGGACTAGCGGGGAACAAGAGACCCAGTACTTC.

The table lists this clonotype with a few counts. The chain is built from TRBV3-1 and TRBJ2-3; 12 bases agree with TRBD2. CDR1 and CDR2 from the germline V gene are LGHDT and YNNKEL (reference sequence). V shed 7 bases and J 4 bases; nucleotides not matched to a gene: 18. The CDR3 sequence is 19 residues long. CDR3 nucleotide sequence: TGTGCCAGCACCGACTCCCCCTCACTAGCGGGGGGCAGGCCAGATACGCAGTATTTT. Amino acids: CASTDSPSLAGGRPDTQYF.